The TCR beta chain under discussion was sequenced for a study of T cell responses to AZD1222 COVID-19 vaccine. Generated by immunoSEQ multiplex PCR, the TCRdb table keeps only in-frame clones and is missing some. The table records 95,000 to 150,000 clones, 92% of them present only once. The CDR3 is made up of 15 amino acids. Germline V CDR1 and CDR2: SGHTS, YDEGEE. The V gene end was trimmed by 4 bases and the J gene end by 8 bases; junction bases not matched to a gene: 9. This chain joins TRBV5-8 and TRBJ2-1; 10 bases are a match to TRBD2. The sequence was obtained from an adult in good health. The sample consisted of peripheral blood, taken on day 0 of AZD1222 vaccination. The CDR3 DNA follows: TGTGCCAGCAGCGTACGGCTAGCGGGAGCGCATGAGCAGTTCTTC. This sequence encodes CASSVRLAGAHEQFF.